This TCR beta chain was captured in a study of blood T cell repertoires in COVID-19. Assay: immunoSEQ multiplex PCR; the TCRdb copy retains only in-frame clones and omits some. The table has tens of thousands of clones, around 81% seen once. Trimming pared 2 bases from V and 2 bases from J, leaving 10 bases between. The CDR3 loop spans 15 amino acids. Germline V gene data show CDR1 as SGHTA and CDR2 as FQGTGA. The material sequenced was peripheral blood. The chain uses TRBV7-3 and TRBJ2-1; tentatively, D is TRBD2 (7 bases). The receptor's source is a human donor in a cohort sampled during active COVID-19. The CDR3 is CASSLEGGPYNEQFF. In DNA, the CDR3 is TGTGCCAGCAGCTTAGAGGGGGGGCCCTACAATGAGCAGTTCTTC.